The clone carrying this T cell receptor beta chain was seen a few times. A second PCR of about 6 to 12 cycles used a sample-barcoded 5' primer and a J-beta primer mix. Each CDR3 protein gets one entry after TCRdb re-called the 5' RACE reads with MiXCR. This sample carries approximately 850,000 distinct CDR3 sequences, about 62% of them seen once, and the ten largest clones take 22%. This sample stems from a study of blood T cells in healthy people across ages. About the research overall: The capture of about one barcoded beta molecule per two T cells was achieved by template switching.

J gave up 6 bases and V 2 bases, and 11 bases lay outside the gene matches. Germline V gives CDR1 LGHNA, CDR2 YSLEER. The CDR3 totals 16 residues. RNA extraction gave at least 5 micrograms of total RNA per sample. Sequenced material: blood. This TCR was sampled from a man in his thirties or forties in good health. V usage is TRBV4-3 and J usage is TRBJ2-7; 9 bases map to TRBD2. The CDR3 sequence: CASSQNALAGAREQYF. CDR3 DNA sequence: TGCGCCAGCAGCCAAAACGCATTAGCGGGAGCTCGCGAGCAGTACTTC.